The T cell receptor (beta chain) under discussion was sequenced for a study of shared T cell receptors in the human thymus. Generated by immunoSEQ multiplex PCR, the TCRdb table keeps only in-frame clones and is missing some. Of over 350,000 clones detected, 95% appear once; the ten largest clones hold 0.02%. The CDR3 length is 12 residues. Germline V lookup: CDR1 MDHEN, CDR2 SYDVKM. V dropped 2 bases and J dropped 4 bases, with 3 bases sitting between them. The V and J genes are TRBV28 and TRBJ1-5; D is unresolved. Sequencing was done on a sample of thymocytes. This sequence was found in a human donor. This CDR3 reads CASSLANQPQHF. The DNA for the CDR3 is TGTGCCAGCAGTTTAGCAAATCAGCCCCAGCATTTT.